A single sample is the source of the 29 T cell receptor beta chains below, sequenced in a study of T cells in Graves' hyperthyroidism and ophthalmopathy. RNA transcripts served as the template for amplifying TCR beta CDR3 regions. First-round RT-PCR of the TCR CDR3 relied on the HTBI primer set. MiXCR, run by TCRdb on the multiplex PCR reads, gives a single entry per CDR3 protein. The table has more than 500,000 distinct CDR3 sequences, roughly 15% seen once. Sequenced input: blood. The receptors derive from a woman in her 40s with Graves' ophthalmopathy.

This clonotype was counted many times. V and J are TRBV6-2 or TRBV6-3 and TRBJ1-1; tentative D call: TRBD1 (5 bases). This CDR3 has 13 amino acids. Germline V lookup: CDR1 MNHEY, CDR2 SVGEGT. Trimming took 10 bases from V and 10 from J, leaving 22 bases between them. The DNA of the CDR3 is TGTGCCACCAATAATGAGTCCGGGACTAGAGCTTTCTTT. Translating gives CATNNESGTRAFF.

This clonotype has at least ten counts. In DNA form, the CDR3 reads TGTGCCAGCAGTCATTCCGGGACCACCAAAGGAGCCGGGGAGCTGTTTTTT. Translating gives CASSHSGTTKGAGELFF. V and J are TRBV6-7 and TRBJ2-2; tentatively, D is TRBD1 or TRBD2 (5 bases each). TRBV6-7 is assigned to the ORF class and has an uncertain function. Trimming took 5 bases from V and 6 from J, leaving 22 bases between them. This CDR3 comprises 17 residues.

This clonotype was seen more than once but under ten times. A much larger clone sits a single nucleotide away, making a read error possible. The chain has TRBV20-1 and TRBJ1-5; 9 bases are a match to TRBD1. The trim removed 5 bases at V and 0 bases at J, leaving 11 bases unmatched. The CDR3 length is 17 residues. The V gene's germline CDR1 is DFQATT and CDR2 SNEGSKA (reference sequence). CDR3 amino acids: CSAGSGDRVDSNQPQHF. The CDR3 DNA sequence: TGCAGTGCTGGCTCCGGGGACAGGGTTGATAGCAATCAGCCCCAGCATTTT.

This clonotype was recorded at least ten times. The chain recombines TRBV19 with TRBJ1-5; possibly TRBD1 for D (5 bases). The CDR3 sequence is 14 residues long. Per germline, CDR1 LNHDA and CDR2 SQIVND (reference sequence). V was trimmed by 5 bases and J by 5 bases, leaving 13 bases between them. CDR3 sequence: CASSEGQGDQPQHF. For the CDR3, the DNA is TGTGCCAGTAGTGAGGGGCAGGGAGATCAGCCCCAGCATTTT.

This clonotype showed up many times. V usage is TRBV7-3 and J usage is TRBJ2-2; 8 bases match TRBD2. The trim removed 5 bases at V and 4 bases at J, leaving 12 bases unmatched. This CDR3 has 17 residues. Germline CDR1 is SGHTA and CDR2 is FQGTGA. The CDR3: CASSQGGGRSPTGELFF. The CDR3 DNA follows: TGTGCCAGCAGCCAAGGCGGCGGGAGGTCCCCCACCGGGGAGCTGTTTTTT.

The chain has TRBV11-2 and TRBJ2-2; perhaps TRBD2 as D (6 bases). The CDR3 is made up of 16 amino acids. Trimming took off 8 bases at V and 0 bases at J, with 16 bases between the two ends. In germline, CDR1 is SGHAT, CDR2 FQNNGV. The CDR3 spells CASRMIAASNTGELFF. The CDR3, as DNA: TGTGCCAGCCGAATGATAGCGGCTTCGAACACCGGGGAGCTGTTTTTT.

This clonotype has just a few counts. The chain recombines TRBV9 with TRBJ2-5; D is tentatively TRBD1 or TRBD2 (6 bases each). The CDR3 has 14 residues. V lost 3 bases to trimming and J lost 5 bases, with 14 bases between them. Germline V gene sequence: CDR1 SGDLS, CDR2 YYNGEE. In DNA form, the CDR3 reads TGTGCCAGCAGCGCGGGACACGGAGGGGAGACCCAGTACTTC. Protein product: CASSAGHGGETQYF.

In this sample, this clonotype turned up many times. The J gene is TRBJ1-2, the V gene TRBV28; D call uncertain. Trimming left V 2 bases short and J 4 bases short, with 11 bases between. This CDR3 is 14 amino acids long. Per the germline V gene, CDR1 is MDHEN and CDR2 is SYDVKM. CDR3 coding DNA: TGTGCCAGCAGTTTAAACCTGTTAACCTATGGCTACACCTTC. It yields the protein CASSLNLLTYGYTF.

J is TRBJ2-4 and V is TRBV28; 8 nucleotides line up with TRBD1. Per the germline V gene, CDR1 is MDHEN and CDR2 is SYDVKM. The J segment lost 7 bases and the V segment lost 3 bases, leaving 5 bases of the junction unmatched. The CDR3 is made up of 14 amino acids. The CDR3 reads CASSLGGQANIQYF. CDR3 in DNA: TGTGCCAGCAGTTTGGGGGGACAGGCGAACATTCAGTACTTC.

This clonotype was seen a handful of times. The chain joins TRBV3-1 to TRBJ2-7, with D possibly TRBD2 on 6 matching bases. This CDR3 region has 15 residues. Per the germline V gene, CDR1 is LGHDT and CDR2 is YNNKEL (reference sequence). The ends were cut back, 0 bases at V and 1 base at J, with 10 bases in the middle. The CDR3 nucleotides read TGTGCCAGCAGCCAAGAAGCGGGTTGGTCCTACGAGCAGTACTTC. Its protein product is CASSQEAGWSYEQYF.

This clonotype was detected only a few times. A read error may produce the germline difference seen at one junction end. The chain uses TRBV28 and TRBJ1-1, with TRBD1 matching over 8 bases. The CDR3 spans 14 residues. Germline V lookup: CDR1 MDHEN, CDR2 SYDVKM. Here the CDR3 reads CASSPGQDNTEALF. The CDR3 DNA reads TGTGCCAGCAGCCCGGGACAGGATAACACTGAAGCTCTCTTT.

This clonotype has a count of ten or more. This chain joins TRBV2 and TRBJ1-3; D unclear. This CDR3 is built from 16 residues. The germline V and J ends were trimmed by 5 bases and 0 bases, with 14 bases remaining between them. CDR1 and CDR2 (germline): SNHLY, FYNNEI. As DNA, the CDR3 is TGTGCCAGCAGTTACAGCTTACCAAGCTCTGGAAACACCATATATTTT. Translating gives CASSYSLPSSGNTIYF.

The chain joins TRBV12-3 or TRBV12-4 to TRBJ2-2; the D is unclear. This CDR3 contains 16 residues. Deletions cut 0 bases from V and 2 bases from J, with 10 bases between. CDR3 sequence (DNA): TGTGCCAGCAGTTTAGCGGTAGTGCTAAACACCGGGGAGCTGTTTTTT. Its protein product is CASSLAVVLNTGELFF.

This clonotype was detected ten times or more. The chain links TRBV12-3 or TRBV12-4 to TRBJ2-7, with TRBD2 matching over 13 bases. V trimming: 5 bases; J trimming: 5 bases; junction bases outside the gene matches: 15. CDR3 length: 18 amino acids. DNA of the CDR3: TGTGCCAGCAGTGGCCCGGGACTAGCGGGACTCAGGCGAGACGAGCAGTACTTC. Translating gives CASSGPGLAGLRRDEQYF.

This clonotype appeared many times. One end of the junction is discordant with germline, which a read error may explain. The chain combines TRBV29-1 with TRBJ1-1; D possibly corresponds to TRBD1 (6 bases). Per the germline V gene, CDR1 is SQVTM and CDR2 is ANQGSEA. CDR3 length: 13 residues. This chain's CDR3 is CSVEVGGNAEAFF. The CDR3 DNA follows: TGCAGCGTTGAAGTAGGGGGGAACGCTGAAGCTTTCTTT.

This clonotype appeared many times. The chain has TRBV28 and TRBJ2-7; 8 nucleotides align to TRBD2. The CDR3 covers 15 residues. The J segment lost 5 bases and the V segment lost 2 bases, leaving 8 bases of the junction unmatched. The V gene's germline CDR1 is MDHEN and CDR2 SYDVKM. For the CDR3, the DNA is TGTGCCAGCAGTTTAGTTGCGGGAGGATCCAACGAGCAGTACTTC. This translates into CASSLVAGGSNEQYF.

This clonotype came up a few times. The chain joins TRBV5-4 to TRBJ1-2, with a possible D match to TRBD1 (6 bases). Trimming removed 4 bases from V and 4 bases from J, with 17 bases in between. The germline V gene has CDR1 SGHNT and CDR2 YYREEE (reference sequence). The CDR3 runs to 15 residues. CDR3 sequence: CASSVQQGNGYGYTF. The DNA for the CDR3 is TGTGCCAGCAGCGTTCAGCAGGGGAATGGCTATGGCTACACCTTC.

This clonotype was observed many times. The rearrangement uses TRBV12-3 or TRBV12-4 and TRBJ2-5, with 9 bases matching TRBD1. The CDR3 loop spans 16 amino acids. With 6 bases clipped from V and 1 base from J, the junction kept 9 bases outside the gene matches. In DNA form, the CDR3 reads TGTGCCAGCAGCCTAGGACAGGGGACTTCCCAAGAGACCCAGTACTTC. Translating gives CASSLGQGTSQETQYF.

This clonotype was seen repeatedly, ten times or more. This rearrangement joins TRBV28 to TRBJ1-2; 7 positions match TRBD1. The CDR3 length is 17 residues. Germline CDR1 and CDR2: MDHEN and SYDVKM. Trimming removed 4 bases from V and 0 bases from J; junction bases left unmatched: 11. DNA of the CDR3: TGTGCCAGCAGTTGGGACAGCCCAAAGGACCCTAACTATGGCTACACCTTC. This encodes CASSWDSPKDPNYGYTF.

This clonotype was recorded many times. This chain uses TRBV5-4 with TRBJ1-2, with 9 nucleotides matching TRBD1. This CDR3 has 12 residues. After removal of 4 bases from V and 6 bases from J, the junction contained 1 base not matched to a gene. From germline, CDR1 is SGHNT and CDR2 YYREEE (reference sequence). The CDR3 here is CASSGTGHGYTF. DNA of the CDR3: TGTGCCAGCAGCGGGACAGGGCATGGCTACACCTTC.

The chain carries TRBV2 and TRBJ2-7, with D uncertain. The CDR3 runs to 13 residues. Per the germline V gene, CDR1 is SNHLY and CDR2 is FYNNEI. The V end was cut by 3 bases, the J end by 9 bases, with 15 bases between. Written as DNA, the CDR3 is TGTGCCAGCAGTGATAGTACAGAATTTATGCAGTACTTC. Its translation: CASSDSTEFMQYF.

This clonotype was observed at least ten times. This sequence joins TRBV29-1 and TRBJ1-1, with D uncertain. Germline loops: CDR1 SQVTM, CDR2 ANQGSEA. The germline V and J ends were trimmed by 1 base and 1 base, with 7 bases remaining between them. The CDR3 length is 13 residues. The CDR3 bases are TGCAGCGTTGAAGGTTACCCGAACACTGAAGCTTTCTTT. It is translated as CSVEGYPNTEAFF.

This clonotype was seen repeatedly, ten times or more. The chain joins TRBV6-5 to TRBJ2-7; unclear D gene. Per the germline V gene, CDR1 is MNHEY and CDR2 is SVGAGI. The CDR3 runs 13 residues. V gave up 0 bases and J gave up 7 bases, with 10 bases separating them. The CDR3 coding sequence is TGTGCCAGCAGTTACTCTCGTACTGGGGAGCAGTACTTC. It encodes CASSYSRTGEQYF.

This clonotype was seen at least ten times. This chain joins TRBV28 and TRBJ1-1, with TRBD1 identical over 9 bases. V shed 5 bases, J shed 5 bases, and the junction held 12 bases outside the gene matches. In germline, CDR1 is MDHEN, CDR2 SYDVKM. This CDR3 is 16 amino acids long. The CDR3 DNA reads TGTGCCAGCAGTCACCTAGAAAGGACAGGGGATACTGAAGCTTTCTTT. Its protein is CASSHLERTGDTEAFF.

This clonotype was seen ten or more times. CDR3 amino acids: CASSFRRGTAEQYF. CDR3 nucleotides: TGTGCCAGCAGTTTCAGGAGAGGGACGGCAGAGCAGTACTTC. The rearrangement joins TRBV28 to TRBJ2-7; D assignment may be TRBD1 or TRBD2 (5 bases each). This CDR3 contains 14 residues. Germline V gene data show CDR1 as MDHEN and CDR2 as SYDVKM. Trimming removed 3 bases at V and 7 bases at J, with 16 bases between. Filled out from reference TRBV28 and TRBJ2-7, the complete variable domain reads DVKVTQSSRYLVKRTGEKVFLECVQDMDHENMFWYRQDPGLGLRLIYFSYDVKMKEKGDIPEGYSVSREKKERFSLILESASTNQTSMYLCASSFRRGTAEQYFGPGTRLTVT.

This clonotype was counted a few times. This chain uses TRBV6-1 with TRBJ2-3, with D uncertain. CDR1 and CDR2 from the germline V gene are MNHNS and SASEGT. The CDR3 is 13 amino acids. V was cut by 2 bases and J by 7 bases, with 10 bases left in between. Here the CDR3 reads CASSERAVNTQYF. CDR3 nucleotide sequence: TGTGCCAGCAGTGAAAGAGCAGTCAATACGCAGTATTTT.

This clonotype was counted a few times. This rearrangement joins TRBV20-1 to TRBJ2-7; 7 nucleotides align to TRBD2. This CDR3 comprises 15 residues. Germline V gene sequence: CDR1 DFQATT, CDR2 SNEGSKA (reference sequence). The ends lost 0 bases at V and 4 bases at J; junction bases unmatched: 9. As DNA, the CDR3 is TGCAGTGCTAGAGATCGGGTAGCGGGCGCTTACGAGCAGTACTTC. It specifies CSARDRVAGAYEQYF.

This clonotype was counted many times. This sequence joins TRBV29-1 and TRBJ1-2; 10 bases match TRBD1. V lost 4 bases to trimming and J lost 7 bases; unmatched junction nucleotides: 6. CDR3 length equals 13 residues. Germline CDR1 is SQVTM and CDR2 is ANQGSEA. For the CDR3, the DNA is TGCAGCGTTGTGGGACAGGGGATAAGTGGCTACACCTTC. Translating it yields CSVVGQGISGYTF.

This clonotype was counted many times. The J gene is TRBJ2-7, the V gene TRBV5-1, with D possibly TRBD2 on 6 matching bases. Trimming stripped 4 bases from V and 7 bases from J, with 15 bases between. The CDR3 length is 13 residues. CDR1 is SGHRS and CDR2 is YFSETQ in the germline V gene. CDR3 nucleotides: TGCGCCAGCAGCCCGGGACGTGCGGGAGAGCAGTACTTC. Protein: CASSPGRAGEQYF.